This T cell receptor beta chain was recovered during a study of blood T cells in healthy people across ages. Study-wide results and limits: Relative to aged donors, long-lived donors carried more naive CD4+ cells and displayed higher diversity.

The CDR3 consists of 15 residues. Germline V gene sequence: CDR1 MNHEY, CDR2 SVGEGT. The ends lost 6 bases at V and 4 bases at J; junction bases unmatched: 9. To note about this clonotype: The antigen is not known.

Next came a second PCR, run for about 7 to 12 cycles, which used a sample-barcoded 5' primer along with a J-beta primer mix. TCRdb fed the 5' RACE reads into MiXCR, producing one record per CDR3 protein. This table holds under 850,000 distinct CDR3 sequences, under 40% found once. Sequenced: blood. The receptor's source is a man aged 18 to 30 in good health. The J gene is TRBJ2-5, the V gene TRBV6-2 or TRBV6-3; 9 nucleotides align to TRBD2. CDR3 DNA sequence: TGTGCCAGCAGCCGACTAGCGGAGTACCGAGAGACCCAGTACTTC. Its translation: CASSRLAEYRETQYF.